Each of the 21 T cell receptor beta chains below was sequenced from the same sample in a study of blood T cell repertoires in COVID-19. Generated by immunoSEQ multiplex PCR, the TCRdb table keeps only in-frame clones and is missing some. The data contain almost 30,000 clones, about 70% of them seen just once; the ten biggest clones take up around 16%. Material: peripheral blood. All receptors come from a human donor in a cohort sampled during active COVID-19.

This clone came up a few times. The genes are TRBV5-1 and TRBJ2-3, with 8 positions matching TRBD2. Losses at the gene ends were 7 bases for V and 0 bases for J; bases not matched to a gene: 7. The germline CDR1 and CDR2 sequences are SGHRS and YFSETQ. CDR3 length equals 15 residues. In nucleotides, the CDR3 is TGCGCCAGCCAAGGGCGGGGGGCTAGCACAGATACGCAGTATTTT. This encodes CASQGRGASTDTQYF.

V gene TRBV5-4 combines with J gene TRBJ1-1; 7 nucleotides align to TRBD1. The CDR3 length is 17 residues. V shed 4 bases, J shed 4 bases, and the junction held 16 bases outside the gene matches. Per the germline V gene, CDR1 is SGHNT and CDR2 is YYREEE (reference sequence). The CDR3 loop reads CASSLPTGSGLGTEAFF. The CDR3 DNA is TGTGCCAGCAGCCTACCGACAGGGTCGGGTTTGGGCACTGAAGCTTTCTTT.

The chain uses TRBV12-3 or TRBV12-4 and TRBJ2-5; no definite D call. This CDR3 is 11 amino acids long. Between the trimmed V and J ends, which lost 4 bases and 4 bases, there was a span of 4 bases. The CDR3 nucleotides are TGTGCCAGCAGTTACGGAGAGACCCAGTACTTC. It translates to CASSYGETQYF.

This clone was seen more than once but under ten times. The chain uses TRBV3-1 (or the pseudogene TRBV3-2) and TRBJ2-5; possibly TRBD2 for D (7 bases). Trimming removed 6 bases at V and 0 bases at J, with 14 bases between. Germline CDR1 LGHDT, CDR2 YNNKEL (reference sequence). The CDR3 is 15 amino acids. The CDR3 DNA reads TGTGCCAGCAGTCTAAGGGGGGGGCACCAAGAGACCCAGTACTTC. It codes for CASSLRGGHQETQYF.

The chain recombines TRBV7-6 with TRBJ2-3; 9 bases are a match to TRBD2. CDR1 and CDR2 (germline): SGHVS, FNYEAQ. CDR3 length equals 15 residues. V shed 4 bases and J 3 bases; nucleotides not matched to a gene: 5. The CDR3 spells CASSSPGLATDTQYF. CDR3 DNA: TGTGCCAGCAGCTCACCGGGACTAGCTACAGATACGCAGTATTTT.

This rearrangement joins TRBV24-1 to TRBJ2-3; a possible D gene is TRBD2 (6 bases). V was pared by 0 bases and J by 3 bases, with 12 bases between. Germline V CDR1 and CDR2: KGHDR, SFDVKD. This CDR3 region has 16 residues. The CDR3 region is CATSDLRGTETDTQYF. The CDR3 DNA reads TGTGCCACCAGTGATTTGCGCGGGACCGAGACAGATACGCAGTATTTT.

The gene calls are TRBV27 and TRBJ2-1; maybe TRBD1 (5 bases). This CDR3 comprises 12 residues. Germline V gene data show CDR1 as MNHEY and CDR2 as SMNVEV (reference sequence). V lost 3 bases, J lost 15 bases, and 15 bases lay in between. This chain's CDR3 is CASSFAGNPPFF. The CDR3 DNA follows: TGTGCCAGCAGTTTCGCAGGGAACCCCCCGTTCTTC.

DNA for the CDR3: TGTGCCAGCAGCTGGACAGGGGCGAACACTGAAGCTTTCTTT. It specifies CASSWTGANTEAFF. This chain links TRBV7-9 with TRBJ1-1; 9 bases line up with TRBD1. V was pared by 4 bases and J by 1 base, with 1 base of the junction left unmatched. Germline CDR1 is SEHNR and CDR2 is FQNEAQ (reference sequence). This CDR3 is built from 14 residues.

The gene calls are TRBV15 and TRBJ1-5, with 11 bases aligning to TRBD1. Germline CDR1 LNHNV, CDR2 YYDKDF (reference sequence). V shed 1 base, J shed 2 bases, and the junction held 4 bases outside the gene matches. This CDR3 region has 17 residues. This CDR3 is CATSRGGQGAGNQPQHF. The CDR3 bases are TGTGCCACCAGCAGAGGAGGACAGGGGGCTGGCAATCAGCCCCAGCATTTT.

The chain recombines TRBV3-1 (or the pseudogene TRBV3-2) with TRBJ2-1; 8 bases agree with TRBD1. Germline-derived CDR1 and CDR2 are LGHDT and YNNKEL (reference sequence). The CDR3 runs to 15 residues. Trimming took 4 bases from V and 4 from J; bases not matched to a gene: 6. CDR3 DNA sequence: TGTGCCAGCAGCCTCAGACAGGGGATATACAATGAGCAGTTCTTC. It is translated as CASSLRQGIYNEQFF.

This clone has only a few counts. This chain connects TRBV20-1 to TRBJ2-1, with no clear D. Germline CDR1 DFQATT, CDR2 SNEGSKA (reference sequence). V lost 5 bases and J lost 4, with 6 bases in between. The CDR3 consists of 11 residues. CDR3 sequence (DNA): TGCAGTGCTGGGCAGTACAATGAGCAGTTCTTC. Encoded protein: CSAGQYNEQFF.

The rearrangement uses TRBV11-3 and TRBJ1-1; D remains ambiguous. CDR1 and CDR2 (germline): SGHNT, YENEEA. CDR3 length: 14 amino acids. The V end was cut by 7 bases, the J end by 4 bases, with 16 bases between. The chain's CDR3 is CASTLGPGSTEAFF. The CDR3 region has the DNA TGTGCCAGCACCCTCGGACCGGGGAGCACTGAAGCTTTCTTT.

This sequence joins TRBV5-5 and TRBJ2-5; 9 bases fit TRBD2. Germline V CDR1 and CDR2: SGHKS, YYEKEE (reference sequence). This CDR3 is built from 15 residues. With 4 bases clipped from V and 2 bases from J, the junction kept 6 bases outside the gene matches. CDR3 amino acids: CASSKVTSGQETQYF. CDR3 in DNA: TGTGCCAGCAGCAAGGTGACTAGCGGTCAAGAGACCCAGTACTTC.

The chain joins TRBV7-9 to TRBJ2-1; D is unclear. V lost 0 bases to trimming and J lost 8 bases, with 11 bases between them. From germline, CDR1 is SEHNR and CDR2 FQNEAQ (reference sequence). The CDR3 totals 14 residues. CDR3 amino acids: CASSLAFSSDEQFF. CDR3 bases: TGTGCCAGCAGCTTAGCGTTTTCCTCGGATGAGCAGTTCTTC.

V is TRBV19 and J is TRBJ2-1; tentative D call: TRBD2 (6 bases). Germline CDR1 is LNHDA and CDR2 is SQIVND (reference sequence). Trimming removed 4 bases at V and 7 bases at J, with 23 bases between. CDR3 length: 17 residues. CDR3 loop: CASSRAPSSARSNEQFF. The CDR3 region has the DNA TGTGCCAGTAGTAGAGCCCCATCTAGCGCAAGGTCGAATGAGCAGTTCTTC. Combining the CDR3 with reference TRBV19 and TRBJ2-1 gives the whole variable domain DGGITQSPKYLFRKEGQNVTLSCEQNLNHDAMYWYRQDPGQGLRLIYYSQIVNDFQKGDIAEGYSVSREKKESFPLTVTSAQKNPTAFYLCASSRAPSSARSNEQFFGPGTRLTVL.

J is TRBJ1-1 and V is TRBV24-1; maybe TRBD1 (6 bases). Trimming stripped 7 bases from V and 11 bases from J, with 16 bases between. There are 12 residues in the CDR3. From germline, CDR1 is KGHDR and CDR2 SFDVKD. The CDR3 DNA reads TGTGCCACCAGACGTGATCAGGGGCCGGCTTTCTTT. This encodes CATRRDQGPAFF.

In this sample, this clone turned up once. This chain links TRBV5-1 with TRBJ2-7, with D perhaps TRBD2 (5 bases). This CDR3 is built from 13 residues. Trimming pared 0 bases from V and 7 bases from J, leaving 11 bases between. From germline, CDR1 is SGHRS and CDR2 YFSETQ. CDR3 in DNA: TGCGCCAGCAGCTTGGACCGCGGAGGAGAGCAGTACTTC. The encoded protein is CASSLDRGGEQYF.

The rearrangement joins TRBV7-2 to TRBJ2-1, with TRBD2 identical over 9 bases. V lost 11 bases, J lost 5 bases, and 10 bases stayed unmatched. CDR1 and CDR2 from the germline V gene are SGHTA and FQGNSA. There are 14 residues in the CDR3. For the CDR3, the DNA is TGTGCCGTATCAAGGGGACTAGCACACAATGAGCAGTTCTTC. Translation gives CAVSRGLAHNEQFF.

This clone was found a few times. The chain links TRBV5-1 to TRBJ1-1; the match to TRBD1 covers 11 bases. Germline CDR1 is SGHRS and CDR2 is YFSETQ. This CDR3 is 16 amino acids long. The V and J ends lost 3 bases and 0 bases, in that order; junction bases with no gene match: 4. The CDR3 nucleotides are TGCGCCAGCAGCTACGGACAGGGGGCGGTGAACACTGAAGCTTTCTTT. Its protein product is CASSYGQGAVNTEAFF. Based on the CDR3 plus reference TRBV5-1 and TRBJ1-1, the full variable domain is KAGVTQTPRYLIKTRGQQVTLSCSPISGHRSVSWYQQTPGQGLQFLFEYFSETQRNKGNFPGRFSGRQFSNSRSEMNVSTLELGDSALYLCASSYGQGAVNTEAFFGQGTRLTVV.

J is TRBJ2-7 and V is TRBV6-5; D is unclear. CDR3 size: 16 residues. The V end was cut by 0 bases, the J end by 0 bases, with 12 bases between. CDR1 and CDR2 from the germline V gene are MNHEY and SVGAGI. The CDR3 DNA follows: TGTGCCAGCAGTTACTCGGCGCAGGCAATCTCCTACGAGCAGTACTTC. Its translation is CASSYSAQAISYEQYF.

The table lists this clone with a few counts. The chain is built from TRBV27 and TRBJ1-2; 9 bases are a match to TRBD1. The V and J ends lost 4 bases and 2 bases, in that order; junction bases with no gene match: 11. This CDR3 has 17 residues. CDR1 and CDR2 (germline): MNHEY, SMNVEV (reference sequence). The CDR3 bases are TGTGCCAGCAGTTCCCTCCCCGGACAGGGGCAGAACTATGGCTACACCTTC. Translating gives CASSSLPGQGQNYGYTF.